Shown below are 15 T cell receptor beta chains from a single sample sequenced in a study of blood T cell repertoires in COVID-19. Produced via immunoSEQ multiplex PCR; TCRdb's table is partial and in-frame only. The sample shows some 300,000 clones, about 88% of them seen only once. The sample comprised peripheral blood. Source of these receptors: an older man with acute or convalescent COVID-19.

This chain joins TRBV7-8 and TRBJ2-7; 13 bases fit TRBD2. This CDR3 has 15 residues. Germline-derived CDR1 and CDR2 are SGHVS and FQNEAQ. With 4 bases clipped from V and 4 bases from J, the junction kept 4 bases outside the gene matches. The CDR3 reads CASSSMTSGRYEQYF. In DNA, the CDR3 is TGTGCCAGCAGCTCGATGACTAGCGGGAGGTACGAGCAGTACTTC.

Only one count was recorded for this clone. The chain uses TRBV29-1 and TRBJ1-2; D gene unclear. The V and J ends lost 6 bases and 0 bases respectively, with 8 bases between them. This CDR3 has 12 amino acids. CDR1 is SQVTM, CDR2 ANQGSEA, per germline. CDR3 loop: CSVLGANYGYTF. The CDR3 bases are TGCAGCGTCCTCGGAGCTAACTATGGCTACACCTTC.

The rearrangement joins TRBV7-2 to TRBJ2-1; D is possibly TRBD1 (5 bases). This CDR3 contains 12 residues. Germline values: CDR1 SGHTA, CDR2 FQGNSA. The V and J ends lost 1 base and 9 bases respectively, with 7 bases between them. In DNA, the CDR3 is TGTGCCAGCAGCTTAGTAGGGGTTGAGCAGTTCTTC. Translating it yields CASSLVGVEQFF.

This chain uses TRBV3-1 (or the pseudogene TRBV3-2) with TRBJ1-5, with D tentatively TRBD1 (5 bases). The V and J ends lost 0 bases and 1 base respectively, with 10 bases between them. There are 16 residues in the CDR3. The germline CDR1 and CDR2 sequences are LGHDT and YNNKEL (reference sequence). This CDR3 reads CASSQDPPGSNQPQHF. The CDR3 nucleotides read TGTGCCAGCAGCCAAGATCCCCCAGGGAGCAATCAGCCCCAGCATTTT.

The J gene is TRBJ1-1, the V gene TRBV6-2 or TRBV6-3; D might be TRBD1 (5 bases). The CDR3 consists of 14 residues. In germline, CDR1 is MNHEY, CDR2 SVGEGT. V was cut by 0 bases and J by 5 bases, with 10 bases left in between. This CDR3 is CASSYSTASTEAFF. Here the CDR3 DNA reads TGTGCCAGCAGTTACTCGACAGCCTCGACTGAAGCTTTCTTT.

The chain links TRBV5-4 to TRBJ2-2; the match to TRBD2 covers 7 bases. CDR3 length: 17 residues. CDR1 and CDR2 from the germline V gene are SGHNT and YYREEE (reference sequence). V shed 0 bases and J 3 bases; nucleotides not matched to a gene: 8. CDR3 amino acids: CASSLAASGQYTGELFF. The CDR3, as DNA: TGTGCCAGCAGCTTGGCGGCTAGCGGCCAATACACCGGGGAGCTGTTTTTT.

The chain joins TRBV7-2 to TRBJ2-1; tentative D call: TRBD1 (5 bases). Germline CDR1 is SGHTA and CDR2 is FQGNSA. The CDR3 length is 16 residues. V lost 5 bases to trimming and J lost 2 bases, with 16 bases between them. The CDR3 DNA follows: TGTGCCAGCAGCCTGGAAGGGGCTCGGACCTACAATGAGCAGTTCTTC. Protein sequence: CASSLEGARTYNEQFF.

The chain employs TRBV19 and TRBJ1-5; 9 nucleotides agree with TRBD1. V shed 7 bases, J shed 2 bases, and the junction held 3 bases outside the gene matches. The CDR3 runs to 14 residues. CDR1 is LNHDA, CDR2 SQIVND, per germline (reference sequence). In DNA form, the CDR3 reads TGTGCCAGTACCCGGACAGGGGGCAATCAGCCCCAGCATTTT. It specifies CASTRTGGNQPQHF.

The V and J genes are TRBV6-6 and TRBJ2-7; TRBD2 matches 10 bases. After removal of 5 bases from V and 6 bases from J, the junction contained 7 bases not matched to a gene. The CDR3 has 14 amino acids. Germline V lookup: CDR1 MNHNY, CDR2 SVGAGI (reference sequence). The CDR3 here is CASSRLAGETEQYF. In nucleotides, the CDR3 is TGTGCCAGCAGTCGGCTAGCGGGAGAAACCGAGCAGTACTTC.

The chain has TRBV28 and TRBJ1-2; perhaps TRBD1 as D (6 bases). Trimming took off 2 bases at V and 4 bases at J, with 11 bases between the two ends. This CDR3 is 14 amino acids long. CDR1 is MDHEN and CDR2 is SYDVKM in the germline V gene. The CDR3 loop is CASSLGMTGYGYTF. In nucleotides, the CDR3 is TGTGCCAGCAGTTTAGGCATGACAGGCTATGGCTACACCTTC.

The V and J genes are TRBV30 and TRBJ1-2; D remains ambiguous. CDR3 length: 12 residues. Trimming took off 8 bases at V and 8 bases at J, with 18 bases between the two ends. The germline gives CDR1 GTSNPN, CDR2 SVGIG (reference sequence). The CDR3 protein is CASEPGVGGYTF. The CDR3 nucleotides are TGTGCCAGCGAACCCGGGGTAGGAGGCTACACCTTC.

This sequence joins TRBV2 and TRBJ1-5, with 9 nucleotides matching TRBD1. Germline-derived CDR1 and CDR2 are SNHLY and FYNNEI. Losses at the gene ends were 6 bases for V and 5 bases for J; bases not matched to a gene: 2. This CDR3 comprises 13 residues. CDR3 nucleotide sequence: TGTGCCAGCAGCCGGGACAGGGATCAGCCCCAGCATTTT. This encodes CASSRDRDQPQHF.

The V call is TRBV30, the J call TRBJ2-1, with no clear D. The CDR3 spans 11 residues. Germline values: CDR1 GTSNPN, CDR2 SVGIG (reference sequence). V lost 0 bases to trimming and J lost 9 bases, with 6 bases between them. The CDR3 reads CAWSVFGEQFF. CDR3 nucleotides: TGTGCCTGGAGTGTATTCGGTGAGCAGTTCTTC.

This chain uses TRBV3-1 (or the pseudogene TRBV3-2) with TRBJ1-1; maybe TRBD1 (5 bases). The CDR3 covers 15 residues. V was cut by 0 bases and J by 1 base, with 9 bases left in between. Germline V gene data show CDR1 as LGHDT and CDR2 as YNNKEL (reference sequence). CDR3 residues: CASSQDGGGNTEAFF. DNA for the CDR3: TGTGCCAGCAGCCAAGATGGGGGGGGGAACACTGAAGCTTTCTTT.

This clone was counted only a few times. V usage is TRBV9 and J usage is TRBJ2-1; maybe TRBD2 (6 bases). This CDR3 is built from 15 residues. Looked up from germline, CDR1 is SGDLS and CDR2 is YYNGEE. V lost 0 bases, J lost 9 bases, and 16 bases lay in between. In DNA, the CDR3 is TGTGCCAGCAGCGTAGGTGTGCGGGACCGTGGTGAGCAGTTCTTC. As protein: CASSVGVRDRGEQFF.